A single sample gave rise to the 12 T cell receptor beta chains below, sequenced in a study of blood T cell repertoires in COVID-19. Assay used: immunoSEQ multiplex PCR; TCRdb lists only in-frame clones, some missing. This table holds around 260,000 clones, 80% to 95% found once. The sample taken for sequencing was PBMCs or T cells enriched from blood (not recorded which). These TCRs come from a woman between 25 and 40 years old who had recovered from COVID-19.

The chain has TRBV4-3 and TRBJ1-1; the D is unclear. Trimming pared 1 base from V and 0 bases from J, leaving 6 bases between. The CDR3 is made up of 14 amino acids. The germline V gene has CDR1 LGHNA and CDR2 YSLEER. As DNA, the CDR3 is TGCGCCAGCAGCCAAGGGCAACTGAACACTGAAGCTTTCTTT. Protein: CASSQGQLNTEAFF.

The rearrangement uses TRBV30 and TRBJ1-2; D may be TRBD1 (5 bases). Per the germline V gene, CDR1 is GTSNPN and CDR2 is SVGIG (reference sequence). Trimming took 7 bases from V and 8 from J, leaving 14 bases between them. The CDR3 length is 11 residues. CDR3 in amino acids: CAFGPSGGYTF. CDR3 nucleotides: TGTGCCTTCGGGCCTTCAGGGGGCTACACCTTC.

The chain joins TRBV19 to TRBJ2-7; D might be TRBD2 (5 bases). The CDR3 loop spans 13 amino acids. Trimming removed 4 bases at V and 7 bases at J, with 14 bases between. The germline V gene has CDR1 LNHDA and CDR2 SQIVND (reference sequence). DNA for the CDR3: TGTGCCAGTAGTAACCGGGATATAGGGGAGCAGTACTTC. Its protein is CASSNRDIGEQYF.

The chain couples TRBV28 to TRBJ1-2; D might be TRBD1 (6 bases). Germline V CDR1 and CDR2: MDHEN, SYDVKM. The ends were cut back, 6 bases at V and 4 bases at J, with 12 bases in the middle. This CDR3 spans 13 amino acids. DNA of the CDR3: TGTGCCAGCAGAACCCAGGGGTTCTATGGCTACACCTTC. This sequence encodes CASRTQGFYGYTF.

This chain joins TRBV18 and TRBJ1-3; D call uncertain. The ends were cut back, 6 bases at V and 8 bases at J, with 11 bases in the middle. Germline V lookup: CDR1 KGHSH, CDR2 LQKENI. The CDR3 loop spans 12 amino acids. CDR3 amino acids: CASSPTRDTIYF. The DNA for the CDR3 is TGTGCCAGCTCTCCGACGAGGGACACCATATATTTT. The full variable domain, rest sourced from reference TRBV18 and TRBJ1-3, is NAGVMQNPRHLVRRRGQEARLRCSPMKGHSHVYWYRQLPEEGLKFMVYLQKENIIDESGMPKERFSAEFPKEGPSILRIQQVVRGDSAAYFCASSPTRDTIYFGEGSWLTVV.

The rearrangement uses TRBV7-6 and TRBJ2-7; a possible D gene is TRBD1 (5 bases). The V end was cut by 5 bases, the J end by 3 bases, with 11 bases between. This CDR3 contains 13 residues. Germline CDR1 and CDR2: SGHVS and FNYEAQ. The CDR3 loop reads CASSPQGIYEQYF. Written as DNA, the CDR3 is TGTGCCAGCAGCCCCCAGGGCATCTACGAGCAGTACTTC.

The chain couples TRBV28 to TRBJ1-2; D is unclear. The germline V gene has CDR1 MDHEN and CDR2 SYDVKM. This CDR3 is built from 15 residues. Trimming stripped 0 bases from V and 6 bases from J, with 14 bases between. In DNA, the CDR3 is TGTGCCAGCAGTTTATGGCAGAGGGCTAGGGATGGCTACACCTTC. Amino acids: CASSLWQRARDGYTF.

The V call is TRBV24-1, the J call TRBJ2-7; D may be TRBD1 (6 bases). CDR1 is KGHDR, CDR2 SFDVKD, per germline. The CDR3 covers 17 residues. The ends were cut back, 5 bases at V and 5 bases at J, with 24 bases in the middle. This chain's CDR3 is CATSVLWGAGVRNEQYF. CDR3 coding DNA: TGTGCCACCAGTGTCCTTTGGGGCGCAGGGGTACGAAACGAGCAGTACTTC.

CDR3 nucleotides: TGTGCCAGCAGGACTAGCGGTTTTACCACAGATACGCAGTATTTT. Its protein is CASRTSGFTTDTQYF. This chain connects TRBV28 to TRBJ2-3, with 9 positions matching TRBD2. From germline, CDR1 is MDHEN and CDR2 SYDVKM. This CDR3 comprises 15 residues. V dropped 6 bases and J dropped 2; count of bases not matched to a gene: 6.

The chain uses TRBV24-1 and TRBJ1-4, with 8 bases identical to TRBD1. Trimming cost V 4 bases and J 7 bases; bases outside gene matches: 7. CDR3 length: 15 residues. Germline CDR1 and CDR2: KGHDR and SFDVKD. The CDR3 DNA reads as TGTGCCACCAGTGAAGCCCAGGGGGCCTTTGAAAAACTGTTTTTT. Translated, it gives CATSEAQGAFEKLFF.

The chain is built from TRBV10-3 and TRBJ2-2, with unresolved D. This CDR3 contains 12 residues. Germline-derived CDR1 and CDR2 are ENHRY and SYGVKD. V lost 6 bases and J 4 bases, leaving 6 bases between the germline ends. CDR3 loop: CAISTSTGELFF. Here the CDR3 DNA reads TGTGCCATCAGCACTTCCACCGGGGAGCTGTTTTTT.

The rearrangement joins TRBV19 to TRBJ1-4; D unresolved. Germline assignment: CDR1 LNHDA and CDR2 SQIVND (reference sequence). V lost 3 bases and J lost 7, with 18 bases in between. This CDR3 spans 16 amino acids. The CDR3 spells CASSMGDAPRTEKLFF. The CDR3 DNA sequence: TGTGCCAGTAGTATGGGCGACGCCCCGAGAACTGAAAAACTGTTTTTT.